Below are 3 T cell receptor beta chains sequenced from a single sample in a study of shared clonotypes between healthy human individuals. Clones were sequenced by immunoSEQ multiplex PCR, and TCRdb holds only the in-frame ones, with some missing. The sample has roughly 890,000 clones, about 92% seen once. In the naive CD8 group, cells lacked CD45RO and were positively selected for CCR7, so terminally differentiated effector memory CD45RA+ cells were left out. Sequenced: naive CD8+ T cells sorted from blood. Receptors were obtained from a man between 25 and 39 years old in good health.

The chain uses TRBV7-6 and TRBJ2-7; perhaps TRBD2 as D (6 bases). The germline gives CDR1 SGHVS, CDR2 FNYEAQ. The CDR3 sequence is 15 residues long. V was pared by 4 bases and J by 0 bases, with 13 bases between. CDR3 protein: CASSSAGGPSYEQYF. CDR3 bases: TGTGCCAGCAGCTCCGCCGGGGGTCCCTCCTACGAGCAGTACTTC.

The chain recombines TRBV28 with TRBJ2-5, with D unclear. CDR1 and CDR2 from the germline V gene are MDHEN and SYDVKM. V was pared by 8 bases and J by 2 bases, with 12 bases between. This CDR3 region has 13 residues. For the CDR3, the DNA is TGTGCCAGCTGTATTTTAGGGCAAGAGACCCAGTACTTC. It translates to CASCILGQETQYF.

CDR3 residues: CASRAPNYEQYF. The CDR3 bases are TGTGCCAGCAGGGCCCCCAATTACGAGCAGTACTTC. The chain carries TRBV6-6 and TRBJ2-7; D unresolved. Per germline, CDR1 MNHNY and CDR2 SVGAGI (reference sequence). The CDR3 spans 12 residues. Deletions cut 6 bases from V and 4 bases from J, with 10 bases between.